This note documents a single T cell receptor (beta chain) sequence. Its specificity is not known. This record comes from a study of cytomegalovirus exposure and HLA in healthy donors. About the research overall: Among several hundred genotyped donors, 80% to 90% fell in the Caucasian-associated ancestry cluster.

13 Jbeta primers and 60 Vbeta primers were used for the PCR. Sequencing used immunoSEQ multiplex PCR; TCRdb keeps in-frame clones, though not all of them. The sample includes roughly 140,000 clones, 60% to 85% of them seen just once. V trimming: 6 bases; J trimming: 6 bases; junction bases outside the gene matches: 6. The germline gives CDR1 SGHRS, CDR2 YFSETQ. This CDR3 has 14 residues. Study findings and constraints: Most TCR sequences showed up rarely, but some public TCRs showed up in many donors.

The V gene is TRBV5-1, the J gene TRBJ2-3; 11 bases are a match to TRBD2. The sequenced sample was PBMCs. The receptor was isolated from a man between 35 and 55 years old in good health and CMV-seropositive. CDR3 in amino acids: CASTLAGGQDTQYF. The CDR3 coding sequence is TGCGCCAGCACCTTAGCGGGGGGGCAGGATACGCAGTATTTT.